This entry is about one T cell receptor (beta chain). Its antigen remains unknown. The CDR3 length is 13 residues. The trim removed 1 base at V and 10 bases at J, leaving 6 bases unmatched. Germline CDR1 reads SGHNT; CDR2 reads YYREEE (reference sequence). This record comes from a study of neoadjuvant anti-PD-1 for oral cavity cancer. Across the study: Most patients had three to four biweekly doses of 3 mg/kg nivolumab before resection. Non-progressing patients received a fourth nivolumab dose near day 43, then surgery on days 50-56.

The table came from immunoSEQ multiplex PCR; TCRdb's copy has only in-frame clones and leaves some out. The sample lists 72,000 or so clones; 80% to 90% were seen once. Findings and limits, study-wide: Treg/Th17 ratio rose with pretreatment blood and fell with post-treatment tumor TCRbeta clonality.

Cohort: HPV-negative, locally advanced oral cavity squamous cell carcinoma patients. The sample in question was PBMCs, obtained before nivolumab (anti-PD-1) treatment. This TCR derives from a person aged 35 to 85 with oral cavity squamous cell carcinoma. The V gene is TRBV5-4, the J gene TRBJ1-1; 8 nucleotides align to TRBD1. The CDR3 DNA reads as TGTGCCAGCAGCTTGTGGGGAGACAGGGGAGCTTTCTTT. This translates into CASSLWGDRGAFF. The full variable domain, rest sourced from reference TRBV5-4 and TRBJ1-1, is ETGVTQSPTHLIKTRGQQVTLRCSSQSGHNTVSWYQQALGQGPQFIFQYYREEENGRGNFPPRFSGLQFPNYSSELNVNALELDDSALYLCASSLWGDRGAFFGQGTRLTVV.